This T cell receptor (beta chain) was identified during a study of T cell responses to AZD1222 COVID-19 vaccine (dated by TCRdb to the early 2020s). With respect to the entire study: TCR sequencing covered approximately 230 trial participants: around 210 given two doses of AZD1222 and 26 given two doses of MenACWY control vaccine. Trial participants were enrolled by age into subgroups of 18-55, 56-69 and 70-plus years, and around 150, 28 and 57 TCR-sequenced participants, respectively, were included in these subgroups.

A distance of 17 bases separates the germline ends of V and J, which lose 5 bases and 7 bases respectively. The germline V gene supplies CDR1 SGHTA and CDR2 FQGTGA. Its CDR3 holds 14 amino acids, cysteine through phenylalanine. Here the CDR3 DNA is all that survives: 42 bases in frame from base 1. The paper as a whole reports these results and caveats: Because no samples from the day 14 peak response were available, repertoires could be characterized only after the peak T cell response. The whole spike protein was spanned by vaccine-associated CD4 TCRs, and dominant responses were seen in regions 160-218 and 743-854. Epitopes outside the regions mutated in the B.1.351 and B.1.1.7 variants were reportedly recognized by nearly half of the unique spike-specific TCRs. In the small 56-69-year group, the increase in depth fell short of significance, most likely because of low power. A significant rise in spike-specific TCR breadth and depth was observed after two AZD1222 doses relative to day 0 and relative to MenACWY recipients. Conclusions about previously exposed vaccinees are limited because only six or seven AZD1222 recipients were SARS-CoV-2 seropositive at baseline. Participants were mostly white British and included more females than males, and it was suggested by the authors that clonal diversity may have been underestimated.

The sample's time point label is to be understood as: about 28 days (+/-7) after the second vaccine dose. Taken with the paper, the label for treatment or condition translates to: meningococcal conjugate vaccine given as trial control. Vaccinee samples were obtained from the UK trials COV001 and COV002, which included a single-blind randomized controlled phase 2/3 trial of AZD1222 (ChAdOx1 nCoV-19) in healthy adults. Trial participant PBMC samples were collected at day 0 and day 28 after the second dose for TCRbeta chain sequencing. The CDR3 regions of human TCRbeta chains were analyzed by immunosequencing. In the original analysis: Repertoire TCRs were checked for matches against a reference library of SARS-CoV-2-specific TCRs that had been generated using the MIRA antigen-specificity platform. Breadth meant the fraction of unique TCRs that were SARS-CoV-2-associated, whereas depth meant the fraction of total T cells that were SARS-CoV-2-associated. Using the MIRA data, each spike-specific TCR was assigned both to the spike region to which the TCR was reactive and to a CD4 or CD8 class. Log10-transformed breadth and depth values were compared by one-way ANOVA with Sidak's multiple comparisons tests. TCRdb limited this immuneACCESS table to in-frame rearrangements with V and J called. A share of clones is missing; checked studies link under half to unresolved V genes, and the rest is unexplained. V, J and clone size derive from that table, while D and trimming were established from the DNA sequence. This sample comprises about 39,000 clones, over 75% of them detected only once. Under 30% of the sample belongs to the ten largest clones.

Comments on this clone: Its antigen specificity is not known. No much larger clonotype is one base removed from it; base qualities were not supplied.

Here the chain combines TRBV7-3 and TRBJ2-5, and TRBD2 may be the D gene, going by 6 matching bases. The receptor comes from an adult who received the MenACWY meningococcal vaccine as a control. Specimen: peripheral blood, collected 28 days after the second dose of the MenACWY control vaccine. The sequence in DNA is TGTGCCAGCAGCATAGGAGGGTCCGCCTGGACCCAGTACTTC. This gives the protein CASSIGGSAWTQYF.